This T cell receptor (beta chain) was identified during a study of blood T cells in healthy people across ages. A second PCR of roughly 7 to 11 cycles used a sample-barcoded 5' primer and a J-beta primer mix. MiXCR was run by TCRdb on the 5' RACE reads, yielding one entry per CDR3 protein. The sample holds around 1,000,000 distinct CDR3 sequences, 20% to 25% seen once. CDR3 size: 19 residues. Germline V gene data show CDR1 as MGHRA and CDR2 as YSYEKL. Trimming at V came to 1 base and at J to 8 bases, leaving 17 bases not matched to a gene. The same sample was also studied in work on T cells of mothers and their children.

The chain uses TRBV4-1 and TRBJ2-1, with 10 bases matching TRBD2. This receptor was obtained from a girl aged 2-10 years in good health. The sample taken for sequencing was blood. The CDR3 coding sequence is TGCGCCAGCAGCCAAGTAATAGGAGCGGGAGGGGTAACAGCGGATGAGCAGTTCTTC. It translates to CASSQVIGAGGVTADEQFF.